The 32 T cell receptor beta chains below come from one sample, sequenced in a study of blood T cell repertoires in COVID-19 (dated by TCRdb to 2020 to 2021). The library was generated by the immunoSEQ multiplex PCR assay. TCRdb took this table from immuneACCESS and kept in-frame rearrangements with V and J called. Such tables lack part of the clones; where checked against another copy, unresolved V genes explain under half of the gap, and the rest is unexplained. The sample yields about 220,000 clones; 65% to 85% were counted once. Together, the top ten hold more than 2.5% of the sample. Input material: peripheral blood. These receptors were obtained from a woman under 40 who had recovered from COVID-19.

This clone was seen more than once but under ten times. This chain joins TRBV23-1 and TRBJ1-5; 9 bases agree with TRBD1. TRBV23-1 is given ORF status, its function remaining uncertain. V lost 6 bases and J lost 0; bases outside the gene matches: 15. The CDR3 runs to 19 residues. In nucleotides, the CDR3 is TGCGCCAGCAGCCGGGGGGGATCCGGGACAGGGCTTAGCAATCAGCCCCAGCATTTT. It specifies CASSRGGSGTGLSNQPQHF.

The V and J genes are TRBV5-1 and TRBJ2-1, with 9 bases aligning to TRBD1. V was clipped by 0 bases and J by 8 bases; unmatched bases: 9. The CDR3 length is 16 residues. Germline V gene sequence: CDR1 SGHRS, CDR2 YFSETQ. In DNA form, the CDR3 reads TGCGCCAGCAGCTTGGCATTACAGGGGGCGAAAGATGAGCAGTTCTTC. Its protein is CASSLALQGAKDEQFF.

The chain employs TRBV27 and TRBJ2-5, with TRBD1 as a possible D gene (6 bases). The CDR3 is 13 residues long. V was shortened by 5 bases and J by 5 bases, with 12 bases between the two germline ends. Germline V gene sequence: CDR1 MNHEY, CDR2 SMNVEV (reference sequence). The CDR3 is CASSRRRGETQYF. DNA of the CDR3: TGTGCCAGCAGTAGACGAAGGGGGGAGACCCAGTACTTC.

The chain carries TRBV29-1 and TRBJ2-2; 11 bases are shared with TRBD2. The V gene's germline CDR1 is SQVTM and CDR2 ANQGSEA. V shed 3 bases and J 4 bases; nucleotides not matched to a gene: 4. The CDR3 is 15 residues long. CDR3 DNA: TGCAGCGTTGATGTAGCGGGAGGGGCCACCGGGGAGCTGTTTTTT. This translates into CSVDVAGGATGELFF.

This chain's CDR3 is CASSSQGYGNTIYF. In DNA form, the CDR3 reads TGCGCCAGCAGCTCACAGGGCTACGGAAACACCATATATTTT. The chain carries TRBV5-1 and TRBJ1-3, with D perhaps matching TRBD1 (6 bases). V was clipped by 3 bases and J by 4 bases, with 11 bases between them. CDR3 size: 14 residues. In germline, CDR1 is SGHRS, CDR2 YFSETQ. Combining the CDR3 with reference TRBV5-1 and TRBJ1-3 gives the whole variable domain KAGVTQTPRYLIKTRGQQVTLSCSPISGHRSVSWYQQTPGQGLQFLFEYFSETQRNKGNFPGRFSGRQFSNSRSEMNVSTLELGDSALYLCASSSQGYGNTIYFGEGSWLTVV.

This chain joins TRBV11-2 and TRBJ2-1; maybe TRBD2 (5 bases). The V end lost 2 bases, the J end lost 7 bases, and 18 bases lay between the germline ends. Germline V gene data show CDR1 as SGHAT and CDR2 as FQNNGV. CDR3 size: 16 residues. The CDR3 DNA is TGTGCCAGCAGCTTATACCGCCTAGCCTTAGAGAATGAGCAGTTCTTC. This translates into CASSLYRLALENEQFF. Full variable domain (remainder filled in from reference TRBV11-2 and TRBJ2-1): EAGVAQSPRYKIIEKRQSVAFWCNPISGHATLYWYQQILGQGPKLLIQFQNNGVVDDSQLPKDRFSAERLKGVDSTLKIQPAKLEDSAVYLCASSLYRLALENEQFFGPGTRLTVL.

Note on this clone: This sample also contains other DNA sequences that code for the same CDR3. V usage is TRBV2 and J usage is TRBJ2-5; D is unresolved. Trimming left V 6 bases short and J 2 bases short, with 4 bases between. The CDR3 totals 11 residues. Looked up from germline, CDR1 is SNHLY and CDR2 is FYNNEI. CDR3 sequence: CASSPQETQYF. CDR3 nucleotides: TGTGCCAGCAGCCCACAAGAGACCCAGTACTTC.

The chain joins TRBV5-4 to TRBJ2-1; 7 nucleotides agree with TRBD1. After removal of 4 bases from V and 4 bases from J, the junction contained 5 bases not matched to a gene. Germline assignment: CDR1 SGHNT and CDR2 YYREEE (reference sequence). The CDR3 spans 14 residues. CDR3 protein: CASSPDRRYNEQFF. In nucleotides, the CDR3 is TGTGCCAGCAGCCCGGACAGGCGGTACAATGAGCAGTTCTTC.

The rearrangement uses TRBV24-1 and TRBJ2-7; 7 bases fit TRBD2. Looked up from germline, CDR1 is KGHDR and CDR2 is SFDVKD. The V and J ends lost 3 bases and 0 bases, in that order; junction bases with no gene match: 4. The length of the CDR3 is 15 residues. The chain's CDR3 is CATSDRRGSSYEQYF. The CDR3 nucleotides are TGTGCCACCAGTGATCGGCGGGGGAGCTCCTACGAGCAGTACTTC.

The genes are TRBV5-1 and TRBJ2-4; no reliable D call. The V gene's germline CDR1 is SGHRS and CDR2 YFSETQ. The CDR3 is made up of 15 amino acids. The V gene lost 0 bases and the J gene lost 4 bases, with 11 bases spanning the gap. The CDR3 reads CASSLGAIVKNIQYF. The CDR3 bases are TGCGCCAGCAGCTTGGGGGCGATCGTAAAAAACATTCAGTACTTC.

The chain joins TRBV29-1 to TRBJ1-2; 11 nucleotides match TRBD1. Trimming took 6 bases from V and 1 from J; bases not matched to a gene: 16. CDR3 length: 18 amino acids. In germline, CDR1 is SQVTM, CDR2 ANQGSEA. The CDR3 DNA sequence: TGCAGCGTGCGGACAGGGGGCCTCCCCAACACCTTTAACTATGGCTACACCTTC. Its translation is CSVRTGGLPNTFNYGYTF.

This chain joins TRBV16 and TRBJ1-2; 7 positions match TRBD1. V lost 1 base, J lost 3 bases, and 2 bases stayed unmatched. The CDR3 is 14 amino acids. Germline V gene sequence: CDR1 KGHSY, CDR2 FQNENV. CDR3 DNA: TGTGCCAGCAGCCAATTCCAGGGGGACTATGGCTACACCTTC. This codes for CASSQFQGDYGYTF.

The CDR3 sequence is CASSESYLTGSTDTQYF. The CDR3 nucleotides are TGCGCCAGCAGTGAGTCATATCTGACAGGGAGCACAGATACGCAGTATTTT. The J gene is TRBJ2-3, the V gene TRBV10-1, with TRBD1 identical over 7 bases. This CDR3 has 17 amino acids. Unmatched junction bases numbered 6, after V lost 0 bases and J lost 0 bases. Germline V CDR1 and CDR2: WNHNN, SYGVQD (reference sequence).

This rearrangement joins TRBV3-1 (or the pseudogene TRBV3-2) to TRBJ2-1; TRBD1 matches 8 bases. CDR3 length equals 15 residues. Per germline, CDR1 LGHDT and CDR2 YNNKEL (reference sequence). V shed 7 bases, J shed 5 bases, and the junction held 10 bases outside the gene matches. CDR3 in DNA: TGTGCCAGCACCGACGCGGGACAGGTCCACAATGAGCAGTTCTTC. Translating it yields CASTDAGQVHNEQFF.

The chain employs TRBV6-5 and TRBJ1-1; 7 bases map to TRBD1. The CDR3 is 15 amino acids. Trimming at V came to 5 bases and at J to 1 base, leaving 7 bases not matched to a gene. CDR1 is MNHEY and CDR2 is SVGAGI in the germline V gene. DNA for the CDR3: TGTGCCAGCAGTCCTCTCGGACAGGCGAACACTGAAGCTTTCTTT. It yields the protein CASSPLGQANTEAFF.

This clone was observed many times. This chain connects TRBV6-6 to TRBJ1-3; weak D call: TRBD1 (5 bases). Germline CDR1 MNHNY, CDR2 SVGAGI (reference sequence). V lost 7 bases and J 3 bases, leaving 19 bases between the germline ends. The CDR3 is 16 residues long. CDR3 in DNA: TGTGCCAGCACCCTTGGGTTAGGGGCCTATGGAAACACCATATATTTT. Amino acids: CASTLGLGAYGNTIYF.

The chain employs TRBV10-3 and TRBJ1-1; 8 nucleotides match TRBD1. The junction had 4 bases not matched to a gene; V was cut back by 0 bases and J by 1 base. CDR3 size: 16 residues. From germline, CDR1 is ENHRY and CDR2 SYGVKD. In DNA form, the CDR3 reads TGTGCCATCAGTGAGTCAACAGGGGGAAAGAACACTGAAGCTTTCTTT. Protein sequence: CAISESTGGKNTEAFF.

CDR3 in DNA: TGTGCCAGCAGCTCACTGACGAGCGGGGGTAACACCGGGGAGCTGTTTTTT. Translating it yields CASSSLTSGGNTGELFF. V usage is TRBV11-3 and J usage is TRBJ2-2; TRBD2 matches at 8 bases. Per germline, CDR1 SGHNT and CDR2 YENEEA. J lost 2 bases, V lost 4 bases, and 9 bases had no gene match. This CDR3 is 17 amino acids long.

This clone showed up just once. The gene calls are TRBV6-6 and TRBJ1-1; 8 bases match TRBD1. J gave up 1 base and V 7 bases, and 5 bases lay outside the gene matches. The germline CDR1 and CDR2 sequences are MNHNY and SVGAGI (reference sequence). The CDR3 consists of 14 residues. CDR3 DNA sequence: TGTGCCAGCATCTACGGGACAGGGAACACTGAAGCTTTCTTT. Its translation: CASIYGTGNTEAFF.

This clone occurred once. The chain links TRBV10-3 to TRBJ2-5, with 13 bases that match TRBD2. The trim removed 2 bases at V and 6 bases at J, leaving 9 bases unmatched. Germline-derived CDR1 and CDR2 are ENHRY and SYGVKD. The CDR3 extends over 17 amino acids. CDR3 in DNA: TGTGCCATCAGTGAGGAACTAGCGGGAGGGCCTCAAAAGACCCAGTACTTC. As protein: CAISEELAGGPQKTQYF.

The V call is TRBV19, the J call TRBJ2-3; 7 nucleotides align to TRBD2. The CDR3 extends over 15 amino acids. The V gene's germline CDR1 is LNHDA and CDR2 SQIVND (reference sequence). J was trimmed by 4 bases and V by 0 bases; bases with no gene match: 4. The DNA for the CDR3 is TGTGCCAGTAGTATAGAGGCGGGAGCGGCAGATACGCAGTATTTT. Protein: CASSIEAGAADTQYF.

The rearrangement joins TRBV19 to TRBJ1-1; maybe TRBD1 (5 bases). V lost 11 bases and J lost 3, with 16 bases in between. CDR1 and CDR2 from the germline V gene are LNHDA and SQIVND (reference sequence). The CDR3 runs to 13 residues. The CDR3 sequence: CASSARVDTEAFF. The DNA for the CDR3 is TGTGCCTCCTCGGCCAGGGTCGACACTGAAGCTTTCTTT.

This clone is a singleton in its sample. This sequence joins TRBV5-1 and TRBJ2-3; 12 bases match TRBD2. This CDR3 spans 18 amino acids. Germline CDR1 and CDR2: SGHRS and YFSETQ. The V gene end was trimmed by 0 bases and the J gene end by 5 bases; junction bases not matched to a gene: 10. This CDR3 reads CASSLEMTSGGFLDTQYF. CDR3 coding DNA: TGCGCCAGCAGCTTGGAGATGACTAGCGGGGGCTTTTTAGATACGCAGTATTTT.

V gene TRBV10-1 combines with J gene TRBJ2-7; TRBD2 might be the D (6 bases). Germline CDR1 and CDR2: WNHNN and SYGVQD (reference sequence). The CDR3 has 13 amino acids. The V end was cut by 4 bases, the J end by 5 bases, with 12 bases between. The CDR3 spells CASSAPGLHEQYF. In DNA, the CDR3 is TGCGCCAGCAGTGCCCCGGGACTTCACGAGCAGTACTTC.

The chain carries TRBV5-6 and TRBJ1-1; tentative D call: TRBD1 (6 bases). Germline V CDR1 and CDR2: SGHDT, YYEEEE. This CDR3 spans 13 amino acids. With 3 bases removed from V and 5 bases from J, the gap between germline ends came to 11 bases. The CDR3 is CASSWVGGTEAFF. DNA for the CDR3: TGTGCCAGCAGCTGGGTAGGGGGAACTGAAGCTTTCTTT.

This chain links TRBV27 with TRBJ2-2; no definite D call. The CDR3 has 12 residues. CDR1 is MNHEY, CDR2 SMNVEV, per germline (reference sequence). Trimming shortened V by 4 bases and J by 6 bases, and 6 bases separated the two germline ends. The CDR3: CASSSRAGELFF. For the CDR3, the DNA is TGTGCCAGCAGTTCCCGAGCCGGGGAGCTGTTTTTT.

The CDR3 here is CATSDFDRDTYGETQYF. The CDR3 DNA reads as TGTGCCACCAGTGATTTTGACCGGGACACCTACGGAGAGACCCAGTACTTC. V is TRBV24-1 and J is TRBJ2-5; TRBD1 might be the D (6 bases). V was trimmed by 1 base and J by 4 bases, leaving 18 bases between them. CDR3 length: 17 residues. Germline values: CDR1 KGHDR, CDR2 SFDVKD.

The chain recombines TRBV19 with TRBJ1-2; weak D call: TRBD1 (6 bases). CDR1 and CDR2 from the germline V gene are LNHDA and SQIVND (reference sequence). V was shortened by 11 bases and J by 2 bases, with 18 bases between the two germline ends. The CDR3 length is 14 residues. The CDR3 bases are TGTGCCTCCGGGGGGCGCGGATTAAACTATGGCTACACCTTC. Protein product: CASGGRGLNYGYTF.

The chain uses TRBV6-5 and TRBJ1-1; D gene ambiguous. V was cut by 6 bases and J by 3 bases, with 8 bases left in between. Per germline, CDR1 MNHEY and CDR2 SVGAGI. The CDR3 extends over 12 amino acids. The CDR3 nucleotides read TGTGCCAGCAGCCACCAGGACACTGAAGCTTTCTTT. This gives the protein CASSHQDTEAFF.

The CDR3 DNA reads as TGTGCCAGCAGTTTAACCCAACCAGGGTATTCCGGAAAACTGTTTTTT. It encodes CASSLTQPGYSGKLFF. This rearrangement joins TRBV28 to TRBJ1-4; D perhaps matches TRBD1 (5 bases). Germline assignment: CDR1 MDHEN and CDR2 SYDVKM. This CDR3 is built from 16 residues. V lost 2 bases and J lost 10, with 20 bases in between.

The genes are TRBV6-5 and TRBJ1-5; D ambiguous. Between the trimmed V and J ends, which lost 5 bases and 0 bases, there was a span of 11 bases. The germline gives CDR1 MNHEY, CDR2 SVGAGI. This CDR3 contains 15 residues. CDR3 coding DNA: TGTGCCAGCAGTCCCCGACAAAGTAGCAATCAGCCCCAGCATTTT. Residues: CASSPRQSSNQPQHF.

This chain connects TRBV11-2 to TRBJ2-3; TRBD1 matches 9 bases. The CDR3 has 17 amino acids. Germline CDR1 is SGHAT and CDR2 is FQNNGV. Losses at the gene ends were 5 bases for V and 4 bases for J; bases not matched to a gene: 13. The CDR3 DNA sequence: TGTGCCAGCAGCCCCCCCCGAGGACAGGGGTGGGCAGATACGCAGTATTTT. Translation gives CASSPPRGQGWADTQYF.